This is a list of T cell receptor beta chains from one sample in a study of T cells in Graves' hyperthyroidism and ophthalmopathy. TCRdb used MiXCR to reprocess the multiplex PCR reads, holding one entry per CDR3 protein. The sample lists hundreds of thousands of distinct CDR3 sequences, about 12% seen once, with roughly 8.3% in the top ten. The sample taken for sequencing was blood. The receptors derive from a woman aged 18 to 35 with Graves' hyperthyroidism. Each CDR3 is given with its conserved first and last residue.

cdr3_aa: CASSKPPIPPNEQFF
j_call: TRBJ2-1
v_call: TRBV19

cdr3_aa: CSARDNRLASSYEQYF
j_call: TRBJ2-7
v_call: TRBV20-1

cdr3_aa: CASSSREGGNTEAFF
j_call: TRBJ1-1
v_call: TRBV7-9

cdr3_aa: CASSMIFYRPTAYGYTF
j_call: TRBJ1-2
v_call: TRBV19

cdr3_aa: CASSLWQANSYEQYF
j_call: TRBJ2-7
v_call: TRBV28

cdr3_aa: CASMQGGLYEQYF
j_call: TRBJ2-7
v_call: TRBV2

cdr3_aa: CASGTSGYNTDTQYF
j_call: TRBJ2-3
v_call: TRBV5-1

cdr3_aa: CASSGIGQGPYNEQFF
j_call: TRBJ2-1
v_call: TRBV12-3/TRBV12-4

cdr3_aa: CASSSGGGMNTEAFF
j_call: TRBJ1-1
v_call: TRBV3-1

cdr3_aa: CATSGVSYEQYF
j_call: TRBJ2-7
v_call: TRBV10-3

cdr3_aa: CDSSPAGSRQPQHF
j_call: TRBJ1-5
v_call: TRBV28

cdr3_aa: CASRQDGLRTSGNTIYF
j_call: TRBJ1-3
v_call: TRBV19

cdr3_aa: CASSSPGAGTQYF
j_call: TRBJ2-3
v_call: TRBV7-2

cdr3_aa: CASRGPGQGPNSPLHF
j_call: TRBJ1-6
v_call: TRBV27

cdr3_aa: CASSLGDTQETQYF
j_call: TRBJ2-5
v_call: TRBV11-3

cdr3_aa: CASSVSGASTDTQYF
j_call: TRBJ2-3
v_call: TRBV4-3

cdr3_aa: CASSWGTGTYEQYF
j_call: TRBJ2-7
v_call: TRBV27

cdr3_aa: CASSVAVGVPPVGYTF
j_call: TRBJ1-2
v_call: TRBV9

cdr3_aa: CAWSVSGETQYF
j_call: TRBJ2-5
v_call: TRBV30

cdr3_aa: CASSLVTGPATGELFF
j_call: TRBJ2-2
v_call: TRBV13

cdr3_aa: CASSPLEGSYNEQFF
j_call: TRBJ2-1
v_call: TRBV7-8

cdr3_aa: CASSLGPEGTEAFF
j_call: TRBJ1-1
v_call: TRBV9

cdr3_aa: CASSYAGDYGYTF
j_call: TRBJ1-2
v_call: TRBV6-2/TRBV6-3

cdr3_aa: CASSMGQGAWNEQFF
j_call: TRBJ2-1
v_call: TRBV11-2

cdr3_aa: CASSYAAGTSDLYEQYF
j_call: TRBJ2-7
v_call: TRBV6-6

cdr3_aa: CSARNNRGLAGGDTQYF
j_call: TRBJ2-3
v_call: TRBV20-1

cdr3_aa: CASSLTTSNTGELFF
j_call: TRBJ2-2
v_call: TRBV28

cdr3_aa: CASRPGLPNTGELFF
j_call: TRBJ2-2
v_call: TRBV7-9

cdr3_aa: CSGRRNTGELFF
j_call: TRBJ2-2
v_call: TRBV29-1

cdr3_aa: CASSFGTVNIQYF
j_call: TRBJ2-4
v_call: TRBV27

cdr3_aa: CASSLTAEAFF
j_call: TRBJ1-1
v_call: TRBV11-2

cdr3_aa: CAWTPEGDTQYF
j_call: TRBJ2-3
v_call: TRBV30

cdr3_aa: CAIRGQGLASEAFF
j_call: TRBJ1-1
v_call: TRBV10-3

cdr3_aa: CASSARLAGGQETQYF
j_call: TRBJ2-5
v_call: TRBV6-1

cdr3_aa: CASSLAVDTEAFF
j_call: TRBJ1-1
v_call: TRBV13

cdr3_aa: CASSLRMAKNIQYF
j_call: TRBJ2-4
v_call: TRBV12-3/TRBV12-4

cdr3_aa: CSAHGRTANYGYTF
j_call: TRBJ1-2
v_call: TRBV20-1

cdr3_aa: CASSLAGTSPNEQFF
j_call: TRBJ2-1
v_call: TRBV5-1

cdr3_aa: CASSARGGYQETQYF
j_call: TRBJ2-5
v_call: TRBV11-2

cdr3_aa: CASSLVRGSYEAFF
j_call: TRBJ1-1
v_call: TRBV12-3/TRBV12-4